The present entry profiles one T cell receptor (beta chain) with its context. The data are from a study of blood T cell repertoires in COVID-19. Across the study: The United States, Italy and Spain supplied acute and convalescent COVID-19 samples.

TCRdb keeps only in-frame clones here, not all; method: immunoSEQ multiplex PCR. The sample includes 260,000 or so clones, roughly 81% of them seen just once. The V gene end was trimmed by 4 bases and the J gene end by 2 bases; junction bases not matched to a gene: 4. This CDR3 has 14 amino acids. The germline CDR1 and CDR2 sequences are SGHRS and YFSETQ. Source material: peripheral blood. The chain uses TRBV5-1 and TRBJ2-7, with 9 positions matching TRBD1. The sequence came from a woman over 75 with COVID-19, enrolled during active disease. The CDR3 bases are TGCGCCAGCAGCCCCCGGACAGGGGCCTACGAGCAGTACTTC. It codes for CASSPRTGAYEQYF.